These T cell receptor beta chains were read from a single sample in a study of T cells in localized non-small cell lung cancer. This table comes from immunoSEQ multiplex PCR, and its TCRdb copy is limited to in-frame clones, with some not included. Of tens of thousands of clones in the sample, more than 75% were seen once. Specimen: peripheral blood, collected before any cancer treatment. These receptors all stem from a female donor of 60 years or more with stage I lung adenocarcinoma. CDR3s include the opening cysteine and the closing phenylalanine or tryptophan. A D gene is named only where the DNA matches it firmly. Expanded clones are given a class, and other clones once, few, many or no size at all.

.	.	TRBJ2-7	TRBV9	CASSVAQGGEQYF	TGTGCCAGCAGCGTAGCTCAGGGGGGCGAGCAGTACTTC
TRBD1	once	TRBJ1-5	TRBV19	CASRTTGLNQPQHF	TGTGCCAGTAGGACGACAGGGTTGAATCAGCCCCAGCATTTT
.	.	TRBJ1-1	TRBV6-1	CASSDQAGQPTEAFF	TGTGCCAGCAGTGATCAGGCAGGACAACCTACTGAAGCTTTCTTT
.	.	TRBJ1-1	TRBV9	CASSVGVMNTEAFF	TGTGCCAGCAGCGTAGGGGTTATGAACACTGAAGCTTTCTTT
TRBD1	.	TRBJ2-6	TRBV11-2	CASSLRPGTGIGANVLTF	TGTGCCAGCAGCCTCCGTCCCGGGACAGGGATTGGGGCCAACGTCCTGACTTTC
TRBD1	.	TRBJ2-7	TRBV11-2	CASSLGDRSREQYF	TGTGCCAGCAGCTTAGGGGACAGGTCACGGGAGCAGTACTTC
TRBD2	.	TRBJ2-1	TRBV19	CASSGLAGPSPYNEQFF	TGTGCCAGCTCGGGACTAGCGGGGCCCAGCCCTTACAATGAGCAGTTCTTC
.	.	TRBJ1-3	TRBV5-4	CACRGGRTGNTIYF	TGTGCCTGCCGGGGCGGGCGAACTGGAAACACCATATATTTT
.	.	TRBJ1-1	TRBV7-2	CASSFSGAGTEAFF	TGTGCCAGCAGCTTCTCAGGGGCGGGCACTGAAGCTTTCTTT
TRBD1	.	TRBJ2-7	TRBV6-1	CASSRTGTGWQYF	TGTGCCAGCAGTCGAACCGGGACAGGGTGGCAGTACTTC
.	.	TRBJ1-2	TRBV6-5	CASSRLNYGYTF	TGTGCCAGCAGTCGGCTTAACTATGGCTACACCTTC
TRBD2	once	TRBJ2-5	TRBV10-3	CAARGGDGFPDQETQYF	TGTGCCGCCCGGGGAGGGGACGGATTCCCTGACCAAGAGACCCAGTACTTC
.	once	TRBJ2-3	TRBV30	CAWSPGEISSTDTQYF	TGTGCCTGGAGTCCGGGAGAGATATCTAGCACAGATACGCAGTATTTT
.	.	TRBJ1-1	TRBV4-2	CASSQVQASGDEAFF	TGTGCCAGCAGCCAAGTTCAGGCTTCGGGGGATGAAGCTTTCTTT
TRBD1	once	TRBJ2-1	TRBV30	CAWSATGSSYNEQFF	TGTGCCTGGAGTGCGACAGGGAGCTCCTACAATGAGCAGTTCTTC
TRBD1	once	TRBJ1-2	TRBV11-2	CASSLFRTGVGYTF	TGTGCCAGCAGCTTATTCCGGACAGGGGTTGGCTACACCTTC
.	.	TRBJ2-7	TRBV18	CASSVQRSEQYF	TGTGCCAGCTCGGTCCAGAGGTCCGAGCAGTACTTC
.	.	TRBJ1-1	TRBV4-3	CASSQDLTVGAFF	TGCGCCAGCAGCCAAGACCTGACAGTTGGGGCTTTCTTT